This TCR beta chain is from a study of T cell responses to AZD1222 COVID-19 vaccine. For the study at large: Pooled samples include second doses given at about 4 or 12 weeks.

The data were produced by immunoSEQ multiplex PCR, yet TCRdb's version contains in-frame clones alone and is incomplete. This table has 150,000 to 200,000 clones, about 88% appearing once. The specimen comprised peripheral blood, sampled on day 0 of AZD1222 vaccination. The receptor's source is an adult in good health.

The CDR3 coding sequence is TGCGCCAGCAGTGAGTCGAACGGGCGCTCTGGAAACACCATATATTTT. It encodes CASSESNGRSGNTIYF. J is TRBJ1-3 and V is TRBV10-2; no reliable D call. Germline loops: CDR1 WSHSY, CDR2 SAAADI. V lost 0 bases and J lost 0, with 9 bases in between. CDR3 length equals 16 residues.